This entry is about one TCR beta chain. This CDR3 is also generated by other DNA sequences in the sample. Produced via immunoSEQ multiplex PCR; TCRdb's table is partial and in-frame only. The sample holds 120,000 or so clones; around 87% are singletons and the top ten take about 2.7%. The sample originates from a study of control samples from healthy donors and cancer patients. CDR1 is LNHDA, CDR2 SQIVND, per germline (reference sequence). The CDR3 extends over 13 amino acids. V lost 4 bases to trimming and J lost 1 base, with 7 bases between them. V usage is TRBV19 and J usage is TRBJ1-1; D unresolved. Material for sequencing was blood. The clonotype comes from a man in his sixties in good health. The CDR3 here is CASSSGGNTEAFF. The CDR3 DNA reads as TGTGCCAGTAGTAGCGGAGGGAACACTGAAGCTTTCTTT.